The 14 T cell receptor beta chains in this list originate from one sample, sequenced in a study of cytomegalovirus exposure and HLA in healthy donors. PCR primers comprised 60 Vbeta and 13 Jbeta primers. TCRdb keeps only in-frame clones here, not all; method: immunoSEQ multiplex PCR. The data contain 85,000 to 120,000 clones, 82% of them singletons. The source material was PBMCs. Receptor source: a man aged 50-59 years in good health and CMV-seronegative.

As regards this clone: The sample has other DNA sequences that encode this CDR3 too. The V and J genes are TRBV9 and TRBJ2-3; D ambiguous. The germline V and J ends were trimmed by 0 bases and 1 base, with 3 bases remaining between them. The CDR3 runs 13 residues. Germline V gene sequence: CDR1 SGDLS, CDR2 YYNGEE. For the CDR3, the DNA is TGTGCCAGCAGCGTAGGCGGCACAGATACGCAGTATTTT. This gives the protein CASSVGGTDTQYF.

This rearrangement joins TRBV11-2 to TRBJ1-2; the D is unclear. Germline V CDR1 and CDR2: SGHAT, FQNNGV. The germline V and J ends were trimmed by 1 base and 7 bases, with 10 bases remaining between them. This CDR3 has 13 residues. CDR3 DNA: TGTGCCAGCAGCTTAGGGGCAGGCTCTGGCTACACCTTC. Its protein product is CASSLGAGSGYTF.

CDR3 region: CASSLQGAEDTQYF. CDR3 coding DNA: TGTGCCAGCAGCTTACAGGGGGCTGAAGATACGCAGTATTTT. The genes are TRBV7-2 and TRBJ2-3; 8 positions match TRBD1. The germline CDR1 and CDR2 sequences are SGHTA and FQGNSA. This CDR3 is built from 14 residues. V gave up 2 bases and J gave up 5 bases; unmatched junction bases: 3.

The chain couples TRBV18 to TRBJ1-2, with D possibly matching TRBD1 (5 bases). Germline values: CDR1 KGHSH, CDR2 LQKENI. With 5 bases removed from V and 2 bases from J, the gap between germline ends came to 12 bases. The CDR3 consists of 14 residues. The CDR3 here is CASSDTTENYGYTF. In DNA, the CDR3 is TGTGCCAGCTCAGATACGACAGAAAACTATGGCTACACCTTC.

In DNA, the CDR3 is TGCGCCAGCAGCCCCGGGACAGGGGAATGGAATGAGCAGTTCTTC. Its protein is CASSPGTGEWNEQFF. This chain connects TRBV10-1 to TRBJ2-1; TRBD1 aligns across 10 bases. Trimming removed 6 bases from V and 7 bases from J; junction bases left unmatched: 9. Per the germline V gene, CDR1 is WNHNN and CDR2 is SYGVQD (reference sequence). This CDR3 is built from 15 residues.

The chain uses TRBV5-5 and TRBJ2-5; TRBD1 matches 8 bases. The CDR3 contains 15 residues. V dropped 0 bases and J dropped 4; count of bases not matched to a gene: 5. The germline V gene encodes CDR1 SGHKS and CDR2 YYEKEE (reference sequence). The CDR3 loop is CASSLEGQAGETQYF. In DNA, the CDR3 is TGTGCCAGCAGCTTGGAGGGACAGGCCGGAGAGACCCAGTACTTC.

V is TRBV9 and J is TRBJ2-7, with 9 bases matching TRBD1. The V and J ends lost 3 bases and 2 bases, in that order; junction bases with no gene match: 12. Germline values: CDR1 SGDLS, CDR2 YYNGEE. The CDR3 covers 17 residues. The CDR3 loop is CASSAPNWTGEAYEQYF. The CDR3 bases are TGTGCCAGCAGCGCCCCTAATTGGACAGGGGAGGCCTACGAGCAGTACTTC.

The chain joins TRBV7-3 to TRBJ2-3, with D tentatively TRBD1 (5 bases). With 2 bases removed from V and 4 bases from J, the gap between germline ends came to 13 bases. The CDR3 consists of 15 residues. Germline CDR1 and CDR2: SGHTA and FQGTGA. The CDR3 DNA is TGTGCCAGCAGCTTACAGGGTCAAACGGCAGATACGCAGTATTTT. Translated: CASSLQGQTADTQYF.

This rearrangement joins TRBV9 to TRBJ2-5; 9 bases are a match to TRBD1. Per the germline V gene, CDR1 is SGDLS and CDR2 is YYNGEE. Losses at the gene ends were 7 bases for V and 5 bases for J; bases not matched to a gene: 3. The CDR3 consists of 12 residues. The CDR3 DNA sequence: TGTGCCAGCGGGACAGGGTTGGAGACCCAGTACTTC. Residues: CASGTGLETQYF.

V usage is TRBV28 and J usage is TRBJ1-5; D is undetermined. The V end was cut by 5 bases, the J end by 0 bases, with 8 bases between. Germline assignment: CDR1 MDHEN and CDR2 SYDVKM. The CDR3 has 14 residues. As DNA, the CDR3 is TGTGCCAGCAGTCCAGAGGTTAGCAATCAGCCCCAGCATTTT. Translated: CASSPEVSNQPQHF. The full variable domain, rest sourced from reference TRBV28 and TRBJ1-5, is DVKVTQSSRYLVKRTGEKVFLECVQDMDHENMFWYRQDPGLGLRLIYFSYDVKMKEKGDIPEGYSVSREKKERFSLILESASTNQTSMYLCASSPEVSNQPQHFGDGTRLSIL.

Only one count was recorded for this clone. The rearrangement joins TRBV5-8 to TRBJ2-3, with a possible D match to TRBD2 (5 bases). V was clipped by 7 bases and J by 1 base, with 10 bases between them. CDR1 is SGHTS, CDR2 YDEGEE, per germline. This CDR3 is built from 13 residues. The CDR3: CASSGGRTDTQYF. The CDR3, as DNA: TGTGCCAGCTCCGGCGGGCGCACAGATACGCAGTATTTT.

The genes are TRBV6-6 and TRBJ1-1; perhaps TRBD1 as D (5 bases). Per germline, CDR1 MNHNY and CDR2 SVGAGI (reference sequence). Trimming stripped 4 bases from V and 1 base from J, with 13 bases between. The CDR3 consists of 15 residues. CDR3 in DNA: TGTGCCAGCAGTTCCCCCCGGGGGACGAACACTGAAGCTTTCTTT. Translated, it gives CASSSPRGTNTEAFF.

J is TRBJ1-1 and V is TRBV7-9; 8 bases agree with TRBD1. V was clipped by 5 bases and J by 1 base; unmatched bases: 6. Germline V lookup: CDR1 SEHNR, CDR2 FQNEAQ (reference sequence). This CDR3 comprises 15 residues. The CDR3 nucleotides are TGTGCCAGCAGCCAGTGGGACAGGCCGAACACTGAAGCTTTCTTT. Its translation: CASSQWDRPNTEAFF.

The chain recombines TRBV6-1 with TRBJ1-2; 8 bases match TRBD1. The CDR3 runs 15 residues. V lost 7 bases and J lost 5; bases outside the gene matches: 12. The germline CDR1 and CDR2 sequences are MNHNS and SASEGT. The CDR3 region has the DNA TGTGCCAGCAATTATCCCGCGGACAGGGAGTATGGCTACACCTTC. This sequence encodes CASNYPADREYGYTF.